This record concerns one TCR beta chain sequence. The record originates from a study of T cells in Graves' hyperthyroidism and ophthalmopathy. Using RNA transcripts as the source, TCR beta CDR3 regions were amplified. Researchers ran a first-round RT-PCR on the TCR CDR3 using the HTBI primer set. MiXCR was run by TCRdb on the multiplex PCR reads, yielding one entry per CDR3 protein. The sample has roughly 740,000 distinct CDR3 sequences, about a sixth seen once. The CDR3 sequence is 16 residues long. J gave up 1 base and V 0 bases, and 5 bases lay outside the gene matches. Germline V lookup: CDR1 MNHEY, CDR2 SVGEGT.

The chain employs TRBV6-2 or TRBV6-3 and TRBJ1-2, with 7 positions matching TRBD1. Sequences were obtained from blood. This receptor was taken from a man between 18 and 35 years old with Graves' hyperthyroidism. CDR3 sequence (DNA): TGTGCCAGCAGTTACTCCTGGGGGGACAGTAACTATGGCTACACCTTC. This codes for CASSYSWGDSNYGYTF.